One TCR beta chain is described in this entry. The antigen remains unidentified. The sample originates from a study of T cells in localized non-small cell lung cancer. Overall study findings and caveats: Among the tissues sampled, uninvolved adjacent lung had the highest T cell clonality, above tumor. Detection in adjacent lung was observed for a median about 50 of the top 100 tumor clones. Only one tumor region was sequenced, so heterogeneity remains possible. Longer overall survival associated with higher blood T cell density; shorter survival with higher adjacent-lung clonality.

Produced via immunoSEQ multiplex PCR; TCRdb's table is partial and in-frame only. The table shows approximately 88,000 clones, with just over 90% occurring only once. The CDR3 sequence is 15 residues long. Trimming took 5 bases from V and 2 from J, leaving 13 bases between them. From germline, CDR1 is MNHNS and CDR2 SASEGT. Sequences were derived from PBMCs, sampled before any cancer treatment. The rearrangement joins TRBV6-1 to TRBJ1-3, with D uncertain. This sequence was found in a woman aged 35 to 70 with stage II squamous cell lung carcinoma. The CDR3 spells CASSTLREPGNTIYF. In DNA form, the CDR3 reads TGTGCCAGCAGTACCCTCCGGGAGCCTGGAAACACCATATATTTT.